Listed below are T cell receptor beta chains from one sample, sequenced in a study of radiation and T cells in renal cell carcinoma. Some clones are missing from TCRdb's copy, which holds only in-frame ones; the method was immunoSEQ multiplex PCR. The table includes some 150,000 clones, around 90% detected once. The sequencing used blood, collected from a patient whose treatment included radiotherapy and nephrectomy. These receptors all stem from a woman between 45 and 60 years old with renal cell carcinoma. The CDR3 runs from the conserved cysteine through the conserved F or W. D genes are given only for firm matches. Clone sizes are given selectively: once, few, many, or a class where the clone is expanded.

>TRBV19|NA|TRBJ1-1|NA
CASSIPGLTEAFF
TGTGCCAGTAGTATCCCGGGACTTACTGAAGCTTTCTTT
>TRBV9|NA|TRBJ1-2|once
CASSGTTHGYGYTF
TGTGCCAGCAGCGGTACGACGCACGGCTATGGCTACACCTTC
>TRBV25-1|NA|TRBJ1-4|NA
CASSEWGRDNEKLFF
TGTGCCAGCAGTGAATGGGGACGGGATAATGAAAAACTGTTTTTT
>TRBV6-6|NA|TRBJ2-1|NA
CASSLGQFAEQFF
TGTGCCAGCAGCCTCGGACAGTTCGCTGAGCAGTTCTTC
>TRBV7-2|TRBD2|TRBJ2-1|NA
CASSPTSGGARVFNEQFF
TGTGCCAGCAGCCCGACTAGCGGGGGAGCGAGAGTATTCAATGAGCAGTTCTTC
>TRBV28|TRBD1|TRBJ1-2|NA
CASRRQGADGYTF
TGTGCCAGCAGACGACAGGGGGCGGATGGCTACACCTTC
>TRBV5-4|TRBD1|TRBJ2-1|NA
CASSLGQGRNEQFF
TGTGCCAGCAGCTTGGGACAGGGTAGGAATGAGCAGTTCTTC
>TRBV19|NA|TRBJ1-2|NA
CASSMKIGGGYTF
TGTGCCAGTAGTATGAAAATCGGTGGTGGCTACACCTTC
>TRBV5-1|NA|TRBJ2-6|NA
CASSRDTGANVLTF
TGCGCCAGCAGCAGGGACACTGGGGCCAACGTCCTGACTTTC
>TRBV4-2|TRBD1|TRBJ2-2|NA
CASSQTTGGGTGELFF
TGTGCCAGCAGCCAAACAACAGGGGGAGGAACCGGGGAGCTGTTTTTT
>TRBV7-3|NA|TRBJ1-6|NA
CASSLLQGSSPLHF
TGTGCCAGCAGCTTACTACAGGGAAGTTCACCCCTCCACTTT
>TRBV7-2|NA|TRBJ1-1|NA
CASSLFATEAFF
TGTGCCAGCAGCTTGTTTGCCACTGAAGCTTTCTTT
>TRBV7-8|TRBD1|TRBJ1-2|NA
CASSLAGQGMGYTF
TGTGCCAGCAGCTTAGCCGGACAGGGGATGGGCTACACCTTC
>TRBV6-1|TRBD2|TRBJ2-1|few
CASSALPGLAGGAIYNEQFF
TGTGCCAGCAGTGCTCTGCCGGGACTAGCGGGGGGTGCGATTTACAATGAGCAGTTCTTC
>TRBV5-1|TRBD1|TRBJ1-2|NA
CASSPGTGVAGYTF
TGCGCCAGCAGCCCCGGGACAGGGGTTGCCGGCTACACCTTC
>TRBV6-1|NA|TRBJ1-2|NA
CASSEGRVDYGYTF
TGTGCCAGCAGTGAAGGCCGGGTTGATTATGGCTACACCTTC
>TRBV15|NA|TRBJ2-3|NA
CATSRGLGGAPDTQYF
TGTGCCACCAGCAGAGGACTAGGGGGGGCCCCAGATACGCAGTATTTT
>TRBV4-2|NA|TRBJ2-5|NA
CASSQGGGGRGETQYF
TGTGCCAGCAGCCAAGGGGGAGGGGGCCGGGGCGAGACCCAATACTTC
>TRBV18|NA|TRBJ2-1|NA
CASSPVLDNEQFF
TGTGCCAGCTCACCAGTCCTGGACAATGAGCAGTTCTTC
>TRBV7-9|NA|TRBJ1-3|NA
CASSPQSSGNTIYF
TGTGCCAGCAGCCCGCAGAGCTCTGGAAACACCATATATTTT
>TRBV19|NA|TRBJ2-2|NA
CASSAGGRDTGELFF
TGTGCCAGTAGTGCTGGAGGGCGCGACACCGGGGAGCTGTTTTTT
>TRBV11-2|TRBD2|TRBJ2-1|NA
CASTPGLDYYSSYNEQFF
TGTGCCAGCACCCCGGGACTAGACTATTATAGCTCCTACAATGAGCAGTTCTTC
>TRBV27|TRBD1|TRBJ1-1|NA
CASSLPHRGQAFF
TGTGCCAGCAGTTTACCCCACAGGGGCCAAGCTTTCTTT
>TRBV15|NA|TRBJ2-7|NA
CATSRDFGEQYF
TGTGCCACCAGCAGAGATTTCGGCGAGCAGTACTTC
>TRBV10-3|TRBD1|TRBJ2-2|once
CASNPGQGTGELFF
TGTGCCAGTAACCCGGGACAGGGTACCGGGGAGCTGTTTTTT
>TRBV23-1|NA|TRBJ1-3|NA
CASRPRESSGCGNTIYF
TGCGCCAGCAGGCCCCGTGAATCCTCAGGGTGCGGAAACACCATATATTTT